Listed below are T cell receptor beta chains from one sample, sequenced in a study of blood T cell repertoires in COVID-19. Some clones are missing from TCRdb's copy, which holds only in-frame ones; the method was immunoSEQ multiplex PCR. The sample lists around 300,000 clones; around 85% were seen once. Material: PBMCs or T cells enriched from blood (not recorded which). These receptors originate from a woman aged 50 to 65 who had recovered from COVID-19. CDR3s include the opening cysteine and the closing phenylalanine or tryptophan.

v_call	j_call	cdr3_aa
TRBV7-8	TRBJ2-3	CASSLAEGQQYTQYF
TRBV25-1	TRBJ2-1	CASSPLKGASYNEQFF
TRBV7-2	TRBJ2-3	CASSPDWSTDTQYF
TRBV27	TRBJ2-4	CASSFQGTLDIQYF
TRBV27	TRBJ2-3	CASSFAGGPTDTQYF
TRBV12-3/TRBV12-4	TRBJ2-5	CASKVGAIETQYF
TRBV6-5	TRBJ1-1	CASRSPGQGWTEAFF
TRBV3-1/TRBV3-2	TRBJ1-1	CASSLRGGAEAFF
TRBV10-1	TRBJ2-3	CASSDGAGYTDTQYF
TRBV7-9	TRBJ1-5	CASSLEAGGLDQPQHF
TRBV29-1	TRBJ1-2	CSVGQDEGYTF
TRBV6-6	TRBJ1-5	CASSPTGTGTGGRQPQHF
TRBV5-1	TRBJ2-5	CASSLVGRAQETQYF
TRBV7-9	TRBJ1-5	CASSLGGYSNQPQHF
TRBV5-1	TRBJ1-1	CASSLSAQGGENTEAFF
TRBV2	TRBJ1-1	CASIEQTNTEAFF
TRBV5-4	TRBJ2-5	CASSRTVYQETQYF
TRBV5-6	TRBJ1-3	CASSFVRSGNTIYF
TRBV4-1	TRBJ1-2	CASSQILTLGYTF
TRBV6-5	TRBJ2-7	CASGRTGAIYEQYF
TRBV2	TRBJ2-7	CASTEGTGGDEQYF
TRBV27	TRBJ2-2	CASRSSGTVDGELFF
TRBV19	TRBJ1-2	CASNPTQGAGYTF
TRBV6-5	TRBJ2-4	CASTSTGTNIQYF
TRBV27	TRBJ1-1	CASSDRHHGNTEAFF
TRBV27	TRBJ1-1	CASSSTRNTEAFF
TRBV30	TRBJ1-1	CACSRGGMNTEAFF
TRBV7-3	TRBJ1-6	CASSPSGTLNSPLHF
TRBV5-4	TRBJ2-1	CASSSGGRSYNEQFF
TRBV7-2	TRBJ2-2	CASSLVSSAGGGTGELFF
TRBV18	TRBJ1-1	CASSPRGALGTEAFF
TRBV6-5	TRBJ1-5	CASRQDPRGNQPQHF
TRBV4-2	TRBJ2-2	CATSRAYGELFF
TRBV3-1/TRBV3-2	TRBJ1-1	CASSQSNTEAFF
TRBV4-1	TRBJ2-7	CASSQGGTGGYEQYF
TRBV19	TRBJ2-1	CASSIAPGDPYNEQFF
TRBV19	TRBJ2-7	CASSTGTGFYEQYF
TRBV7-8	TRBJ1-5	CASSLEAGMGNQPQHF
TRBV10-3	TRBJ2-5	CAISEYGRGQETQYF
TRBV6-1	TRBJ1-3	CASSERGQGAPYMGNTIYF
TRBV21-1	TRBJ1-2	CASSKKTGGSYGYTF
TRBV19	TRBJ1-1	CASRAGQGRRSSTEAFF
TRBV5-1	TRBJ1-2	CASRQPEVYSYTF